A single sample gave rise to the 23 T cell receptor beta chains below, sequenced in a study of blood T cell repertoires in COVID-19. Repertoires were generated with immunoSEQ multiplex PCR, while TCRdb's copy carries only in-frame clones and drops some. The table includes around 200,000 clones, about 86% detected once. Specimen: peripheral blood. Receptors were obtained from a middle-aged man with active or convalescent COVID-19.

The genes are TRBV5-1 and TRBJ1-4; maybe TRBD1 (5 bases). Trimming took 4 bases from V and 3 from J, leaving 16 bases between them. Germline CDR1 is SGHRS and CDR2 is YFSETQ. The CDR3 covers 16 residues. This chain's CDR3 is CASSDLGGSANEKLFF. The CDR3 DNA reads TGCGCCAGCAGCGACCTGGGGGGGTCGGCTAATGAAAAACTGTTTTTT.

This rearrangement joins TRBV5-1 to TRBJ2-1; D may be TRBD1 (5 bases). Per germline, CDR1 SGHRS and CDR2 YFSETQ. The CDR3 has 15 amino acids. The germline V and J ends were trimmed by 0 bases and 8 bases, with 15 bases remaining between them. In nucleotides, the CDR3 is TGCGCCAGCAGCTTGGCGGATTTTAGGGGCGATGAGCAGTTCTTC. Its protein is CASSLADFRGDEQFF.

This clone was counted a single time. The chain has TRBV5-4 and TRBJ1-1; 7 nucleotides match TRBD1. In germline, CDR1 is SGHNT, CDR2 YYREEE (reference sequence). This CDR3 comprises 13 residues. V lost 4 bases, J lost 6 bases, and 6 bases stayed unmatched. The CDR3 bases are TGTGCCAGCAGCCGTGACAGGGCAGCTGAAGCTTTCTTT. It encodes CASSRDRAAEAFF. Using reference TRBV5-4 and TRBJ1-1 for the parts outside the CDR3, the full variable domain is ETGVTQSPTHLIKTRGQQVTLRCSSQSGHNTVSWYQQALGQGPQFIFQYYREEENGRGNFPPRFSGLQFPNYSSELNVNALELDDSALYLCASSRDRAAEAFFGQGTRLTVV.

V gene TRBV11-2 combines with J gene TRBJ2-7; possibly TRBD1 for D (5 bases). Germline assignment: CDR1 SGHAT and CDR2 FQNNGV. CDR3 size: 14 residues. Trimming took off 5 bases at V and 3 bases at J, with 14 bases between the two ends. As DNA, the CDR3 is TGTGCCAGCAGCGCGCTGACAGCCCTCTACGAGCAGTACTTC. This codes for CASSALTALYEQYF. Looking up the rest from reference TRBV11-2 and TRBJ2-7 gives the full variable domain: EAGVAQSPRYKIIEKRQSVAFWCNPISGHATLYWYQQILGQGPKLLIQFQNNGVVDDSQLPKDRFSAERLKGVDSTLKIQPAKLEDSAVYLCASSALTALYEQYFGPGTRLTVT.

In this sample, this clone turned up a few times. The V gene is TRBV28, the J gene TRBJ2-7, with TRBD1 matching 9 bases. From germline, CDR1 is MDHEN and CDR2 SYDVKM. V gave up 4 bases and J gave up 5 bases; unmatched junction bases: 9. The CDR3 is 15 residues long. The CDR3 reads CASSSTGTGYHEQYF. In DNA, the CDR3 is TGTGCCAGCAGTTCGACCGGGACAGGGTATCACGAGCAGTACTTC.

The chain employs TRBV19 and TRBJ1-1; tentative D call: TRBD1 (6 bases). The V end was cut by 9 bases, the J end by 9 bases, with 20 bases between. Germline V lookup: CDR1 LNHDA, CDR2 SQIVND (reference sequence). This CDR3 region has 13 residues. In DNA, the CDR3 is TGTGCCAGCACAATCGGAACCCAGGGGAAAGCTTTCTTT. Protein sequence: CASTIGTQGKAFF.

The chain carries TRBV13 and TRBJ1-1; D unclear. The V gene's germline CDR1 is PRHDT and CDR2 FYEKMQ (reference sequence). Between the trimmed V and J ends, which lost 3 bases and 1 base, there was a span of 12 bases. This CDR3 is 15 amino acids long. CDR3 bases: TGTGCCAGCAGCTTCGAGCAGGTCCCGAACACTGAAGCTTTCTTT. Residues: CASSFEQVPNTEAFF.

CDR3 residues: CASSSIPSGRGNEQFF. The CDR3 nucleotides are TGCGCCAGCAGCAGCATTCCTAGCGGCCGAGGCAATGAGCAGTTCTTC. This sequence joins TRBV5-1 and TRBJ2-1; TRBD2 agrees at 7 bases. From germline, CDR1 is SGHRS and CDR2 YFSETQ. The CDR3 sequence is 16 residues long. V lost 4 bases, J lost 6 bases, and 13 bases stayed unmatched.

The chain has TRBV2 and TRBJ1-2, with D possibly matching TRBD1 (6 bases). The V end lost 3 bases, the J end lost 2 bases, and 10 bases lay between the germline ends. From germline, CDR1 is SNHLY and CDR2 FYNNEI. The CDR3 length is 14 residues. DNA of the CDR3: TGTGCCAGCAGTGAGGGACACGGAAACTATGGCTACACCTTC. This sequence encodes CASSEGHGNYGYTF. Looking up the rest from reference TRBV2 and TRBJ1-2 gives the full variable domain: EPEVTQTPSHQVTQMGQEVILRCVPISNHLYFYWYRQILGQKVEFLVSFYNNEISEKSEIFDDQFSVERPDGSNFTLKIRSTKLEDSAMYFCASSEGHGNYGYTFGSGTRLTVV.

This clone was seen more than once but under ten times. This chain connects TRBV29-1 to TRBJ2-5; 10 bases are a match to TRBD1. The CDR3 is made up of 14 amino acids. V dropped 5 bases and J dropped 5; count of bases not matched to a gene: 8. Germline V CDR1 and CDR2: SQVTM, ANQGSEA. CDR3 DNA: TGCAGCGTTACGACAGGGGGCCGGAGGGAGACCCAGTACTTC. The encoded protein is CSVTTGGRRETQYF.

The CDR3 region has the DNA TGTGCCAGCAGCCAAGGGGGGGGGAGCACTGAAGCTTTCTTT. This codes for CASSQGGGSTEAFF. The genes are TRBV3-1 (or the pseudogene TRBV3-2) and TRBJ1-1; D may be TRBD1 (5 bases). Per germline, CDR1 LGHDT and CDR2 YNNKEL (reference sequence). CDR3 length equals 14 residues. V lost 1 base and J lost 4, with 10 bases in between.

This rearrangement joins TRBV5-1 to TRBJ1-1; 8 bases line up with TRBD1. V lost 7 bases, J lost 1 base, and 3 bases stayed unmatched. Germline V gene sequence: CDR1 SGHRS, CDR2 YFSETQ. The CDR3 consists of 13 residues. The CDR3 spells CASGGQANTEAFF. The CDR3 bases are TGCGCCAGCGGGGGACAGGCGAACACTGAAGCTTTCTTT.

CDR3 nucleotide sequence: TGTGCCAGCAGCCTGGGGGGGGTCGGAGGCTACACCTTC. Its protein product is CASSLGGVGGYTF. J is TRBJ1-2 and V is TRBV14, with D perhaps matching TRBD1 (5 bases). The CDR3 consists of 13 residues. Looked up from germline, CDR1 is SGHDN and CDR2 is FVKESK. V lost 4 bases, J lost 8 bases, and 14 bases lay in between.

This chain links TRBV11-2 with TRBJ2-3; TRBD1 matches at 10 bases. CDR1 and CDR2 (germline): SGHAT, FQNNGV. The CDR3 consists of 15 residues. V gave up 4 bases and J gave up 2 bases; unmatched junction bases: 3. The CDR3 reads CASSWGQGLTDTQYF. CDR3 coding DNA: TGTGCCAGCAGCTGGGGACAGGGGCTCACAGATACGCAGTATTTT.

The chain carries TRBV5-1 and TRBJ2-1; 9 bases are a match to TRBD1. V trimming: 0 bases; J trimming: 7 bases; junction bases outside the gene matches: 8. Germline V CDR1 and CDR2: SGHRS, YFSETQ. This CDR3 is 16 amino acids long. The CDR3 sequence: CASSLALGTGMNEQFF. CDR3 coding DNA: TGCGCCAGCAGCTTGGCCTTAGGGACAGGGATGAATGAGCAGTTCTTC.

In this sample, this clone turned up once. The V gene is TRBV24-1, the J gene TRBJ1-2; TRBD1 matches 12 bases. Germline V gene data show CDR1 as KGHDR and CDR2 as SFDVKD. V lost 7 bases and J lost 8; bases outside the gene matches: 16. CDR3 size: 17 residues. The CDR3 DNA reads as TGTGCCACCAGCGAACCTATAGGGACAGGGGGCTTGTGGGGCTACACCTTC. It codes for CATSEPIGTGGLWGYTF.

The genes are TRBV2 and TRBJ1-2; 7 nucleotides agree with TRBD1. The CDR3 sequence is 13 residues long. V lost 4 bases and J lost 8; bases outside the gene matches: 7. Germline V gene data show CDR1 as SNHLY and CDR2 as FYNNEI. The CDR3, as DNA: TGTGCCAGCAGTGGGGACAGCGGCGGCGGCTACACCTTC. It encodes CASSGDSGGGYTF.

The CDR3 is CASSVFEGQGPLHF. In DNA, the CDR3 is TGCGCCAGCAGCGTTTTCGAAGGGCAGGGACCCCTCCACTTT. V is TRBV5-1 and J is TRBJ1-6; TRBD1 might be the D (5 bases). The V gene lost 4 bases and the J gene lost 12 bases, with 17 bases spanning the gap. This CDR3 contains 14 residues. CDR1 SGHRS and CDR2 YFSETQ come from the germline V gene.

The rearrangement uses TRBV14 and TRBJ2-3, with 7 bases identical to TRBD1. Germline assignment: CDR1 SGHDN and CDR2 FVKESK. With 2 bases clipped from V and 3 bases from J, the junction kept 2 bases outside the gene matches. This CDR3 spans 14 amino acids. The CDR3 nucleotides read TGTGCCAGCAGCCAAAACAGGGGAACAGATACGCAGTATTTT. This gives the protein CASSQNRGTDTQYF.

The J gene is TRBJ1-3, the V gene TRBV24-1; TRBD1 agrees at 9 bases. Per the germline V gene, CDR1 is KGHDR and CDR2 is SFDVKD. Trimming removed 2 bases from V and 8 bases from J; junction bases left unmatched: 6. The CDR3 runs 15 residues. CDR3 bases: TGTGCCACCAGTGATTCTCGGACAGGGGTGGACACCATATATTTT. It is translated as CATSDSRTGVDTIYF.

The chain recombines TRBV3-1 (or the pseudogene TRBV3-2) with TRBJ2-7; the D gene is possibly TRBD1 (6 bases). This CDR3 is built from 13 residues. V shed 1 base and J shed 10 bases, with 14 bases lying between them. CDR1 LGHDT and CDR2 YNNKEL come from the germline V gene (reference sequence). The CDR3 loop reads CASSQVRGGQQYF. As DNA, the CDR3 is TGTGCCAGCAGCCAAGTTCGAGGGGGACAACAGTACTTC.

J is TRBJ2-5 and V is TRBV5-1; a possible D gene is TRBD2 (8 bases). Deletions cut 7 bases from V and 5 bases from J, with 12 bases between. From germline, CDR1 is SGHRS and CDR2 YFSETQ. This CDR3 has 12 residues. The CDR3 coding sequence is TGCGCCAGCCGGGAGGGGGCCGAGACCCAGTACTTC. Its translation: CASREGAETQYF.

The chain carries TRBV12-3 or TRBV12-4 and TRBJ1-1, with unresolved D. The ends were cut back, 7 bases at V and 6 bases at J, with 12 bases in the middle. There are 12 residues in the CDR3. CDR3 coding DNA: TGTGCCAGCACCTGGGAGGGCTCTGAAGCTTTCTTT. Translation gives CASTWEGSEAFF.